Listed below are T cell receptor beta chains from one sample, sequenced in a study of T cells in Graves' hyperthyroidism and ophthalmopathy. TCRdb recomputed calls from the multiplex PCR reads with MiXCR, one row per CDR3 protein. The repertoire holds around 580,000 distinct CDR3 sequences, with around 46% as singletons. Material: peripheral blood or thyroid tissue (not recorded which). The receptors were gathered from a woman aged 18-29 years with Graves' hyperthyroidism. Both conserved end residues are part of each CDR3. A D gene is named only where the DNA matches it firmly. The size entry is marked missing in some rows and otherwise reads once, few, many or a size class.

D gene: .
clone size: .
V gene: TRBV11-3
J gene: TRBJ1-2
CDR3 protein: CASSLDEGAHYGYTF
CDR3 DNA: TGTGCCAGCAGCTTAGATGAGGGCGCCCACTATGGCTACACCTTC

D gene: TRBD2
clone size: many
V gene: TRBV12-3/TRBV12-4
J gene: TRBJ2-7
CDR3 protein: CASSFTSGSNEQYF
CDR3 DNA: TGTGCCAGCAGTTTCACTAGCGGGAGCAACGAGCAGTACTTC

D gene: .
clone size: many
V gene: TRBV6-5
J gene: TRBJ1-1
CDR3 protein: CASSYTGSPMNTEAFF
CDR3 DNA: TGTGCCAGCAGTTACACAGGGTCCCCGATGAACACTGAAGCTTTCTTT

D gene: .
clone size: many
V gene: TRBV10-3
J gene: TRBJ1-5
CDR3 protein: CAISEREVSNQPQHF
CDR3 DNA: TGTGCCATCAGTGAACGGGAGGTTAGCAATCAGCCCCAGCATTTT

D gene: .
clone size: few
V gene: TRBV6-5
J gene: TRBJ1-1
CDR3 protein: CASSGRVMNTEAFF
CDR3 DNA: TGTGCCAGCAGTGGCCGGGTTATGAACACTGAAGCTTTCTTT

D gene: .
clone size: many
V gene: TRBV7-2
J gene: TRBJ1-2
CDR3 protein: CASKVGPRVDYGYTF
CDR3 DNA: TGTGCCAGCAAGGTGGGGCCAAGGGTCGACTATGGCTACACCTTC

D gene: .
clone size: many
V gene: TRBV7-8
J gene: TRBJ1-2
CDR3 protein: CASSLAGGGYTF
CDR3 DNA: TGTGCCAGCAGCTTAGCGGGAGGTGGCTACACCTTC

D gene: .
clone size: .
V gene: TRBV6-1
J gene: TRBJ1-1
CDR3 protein: CASTRGHLNTEAFF
CDR3 DNA: TGTGCCAGCACGCGGGGACACCTGAACACTGAAGCTTTCTTT

D gene: .
clone size: many
V gene: TRBV11-3
J gene: TRBJ1-4
CDR3 protein: CASSLDSGKNEKLFF
CDR3 DNA: TGTGCCAGCAGCTTAGATTCAGGGAAAAATGAAAAACTGTTTTTT

D gene: .
clone size: many
V gene: TRBV5-6
J gene: TRBJ1-1
CDR3 protein: CASSPEGRANTEAFF
CDR3 DNA: TGTGCCAGCAGCCCGGAAGGGAGGGCGAACACTGAAGCTTTCTTT

D gene: TRBD1
clone size: many
V gene: TRBV9
J gene: TRBJ1-3
CDR3 protein: CASSGTGSGNTIYF
CDR3 DNA: TGTGCCAGCAGCGGGACAGGCTCTGGAAACACCATATATTTT

D gene: .
clone size: many
V gene: TRBV28
J gene: TRBJ2-7
CDR3 protein: CASRIQGHEQYF
CDR3 DNA: TGTGCCAGCAGGATACAGGGCCACGAGCAGTACTTC

D gene: TRBD1
clone size: .
V gene: TRBV6-5
J gene: TRBJ2-7
CDR3 protein: CASSYSGTGGSEQYF
CDR3 DNA: TGTGCCAGCAGTTACTCGGGGACAGGGGGCAGCGAGCAGTACTTC

D gene: TRBD1
clone size: .
V gene: TRBV7-9
J gene: TRBJ1-1
CDR3 protein: CASSDTTGRVTEAFF
CDR3 DNA: TGTGCCAGCAGCGACACGACAGGGCGAGTCACTGAAGCTTTCTTT

D gene: TRBD1
clone size: few
V gene: TRBV25-1
J gene: TRBJ2-3
CDR3 protein: CASRTGTGTDTQYF
CDR3 DNA: TGTGCCAGCAGGACCGGGACAGGGACAGATACGCAGTATTTT

D gene: .
clone size: .
V gene: TRBV7-2
J gene: TRBJ2-2
CDR3 protein: CASSPLDPRDGELFF
CDR3 DNA: TGTGCCAGCAGCCCCCTGGACCCCCGGGACGGGGAGCTGTTTTTT

D gene: TRBD1
clone size: .
V gene: TRBV29-1
J gene: TRBJ1-2
CDR3 protein: CSVEDLSRGHGYIF
CDR3 DNA: TGCAGCGTTGAAGATCTCTCCAGGGGGCACGGCTACATCTTC

D gene: .
clone size: many
V gene: TRBV27
J gene: TRBJ1-4
CDR3 protein: CASSRDGLNEKLFF
CDR3 DNA: TGTGCCAGCAGTCGGGACGGCTTAAATGAAAAACTGTTTTTT

D gene: TRBD2
clone size: many
V gene: TRBV7-9
J gene: TRBJ2-7
CDR3 protein: CASSFGGVYEQYF
CDR3 DNA: TGTGCCAGCAGCTTCGGGGGGGTCTACGAGCAGTACTTC

D gene: TRBD1
clone size: many
V gene: TRBV6-2/TRBV6-3
J gene: TRBJ2-7
CDR3 protein: CASSYETSGQGTYEQYF
CDR3 DNA: TGTGCCAGCAGTTACGAGACATCGGGACAGGGCACCTACGAGCAGTACTTC

D gene: TRBD1
clone size: many
V gene: TRBV20-1
J gene: TRBJ1-2
CDR3 protein: CSARKTGENGYTF
CDR3 DNA: TGCAGTGCGCGTAAGACAGGGGAGAATGGCTACACCTTC

D gene: .
clone size: .
V gene: TRBV7-2
J gene: TRBJ2-7
CDR3 protein: CASSRRVRDEQYF
CDR3 DNA: TGTGCCAGCAGCCGAAGGGTCAGGGACGAGCAGTACTTC

D gene: .
clone size: .
V gene: TRBV7-9
J gene: TRBJ2-7
CDR3 protein: CASSLAAGFYEQYF
CDR3 DNA: TGTGCCAGCAGCTTAGCGGCGGGATTCTACGAGCAGTACTTC

D gene: .
clone size: many
V gene: TRBV5-1
J gene: TRBJ2-7
CDR3 protein: CASSLEGNNEQYF
CDR3 DNA: TGCGCCAGCAGCTTGGAAGGGAATAACGAGCAGTACTTC

D gene: .
clone size: .
V gene: TRBV4-1
J gene: TRBJ1-5
CDR3 protein: CASSREGQRGQPQHF
CDR3 DNA: TGCGCCAGCAGCCGGGAAGGACAGCGAGGTCAGCCCCAGCATTTT

D gene: .
clone size: few
V gene: TRBV25-1
J gene: TRBJ2-3
CDR3 protein: CASSDLTGEGTDTQYF
CDR3 DNA: TGTGCCAGCAGTGACCTGACGGGAGAGGGCACAGATACGCAGTATTTT

D gene: .
clone size: many
V gene: TRBV9
J gene: TRBJ2-7
CDR3 protein: CASSVGDGTYEQYF
CDR3 DNA: TGTGCCAGCAGCGTAGGAGACGGAACCTACGAGCAGTACTTC

D gene: TRBD1
clone size: few
V gene: TRBV5-1
J gene: TRBJ1-5
CDR3 protein: CASSLEDRAQPQHF
CDR3 DNA: TGCGCCAGCAGCTTGGAGGACAGGGCTCAGCCCCAGCATTTT

D gene: .
clone size: .
V gene: TRBV7-3
J gene: TRBJ2-5
CDR3 protein: CASKGRETQYF
CDR3 DNA: TGTGCCAGCAAGGGGCGGGAGACCCAGTACTTC

D gene: .
clone size: .
V gene: TRBV5-1
J gene: TRBJ2-6
CDR3 protein: CASSWTTGRGSGANVLTF
CDR3 DNA: TGCGCCAGCAGCTGGACCACAGGGAGAGGCTCTGGGGCCAACGTCCTGACTTTC

D gene: .
clone size: .
V gene: TRBV7-9
J gene: TRBJ2-1
CDR3 protein: CASSSFLEVGNEQFF
CDR3 DNA: TGTGCCAGCAGCTCCTTTTTGGAGGTCGGGAATGAGCAGTTCTTC

D gene: TRBD1
clone size: many
V gene: TRBV7-9
J gene: TRBJ1-2
CDR3 protein: CASSSLRDRSHYGYTF
CDR3 DNA: TGTGCCAGCAGCTCACTAAGGGACAGGAGTCACTATGGCTACACCTTC

D gene: TRBD2
clone size: many
V gene: TRBV6-5
J gene: TRBJ2-2
CDR3 protein: CASSSSGGTGELFF
CDR3 DNA: TGTGCCAGCAGCTCTAGCGGGGGGACCGGGGAGCTGTTTTTT

D gene: .
clone size: many
V gene: TRBV29-1
J gene: TRBJ1-6
CDR3 protein: CSARRDGGSPLHF
CDR3 DNA: TGCAGCGCCCGGAGAGACGGAGGATCACCCCTCCACTTT

D gene: .
clone size: .
V gene: TRBV9
J gene: TRBJ1-3
CDR3 protein: CASSVAGGLGNTIYF
CDR3 DNA: TGTGCCAGCAGCGTAGCTGGGGGGCTAGGAAACACCATATATTTT

D gene: .
clone size: .
V gene: TRBV7-3
J gene: TRBJ2-7
CDR3 protein: CASSLYAVGEYEQYF
CDR3 DNA: TGTGCCAGCAGCTTATATGCGGTAGGGGAGTACGAGCAGTACTTC